Sequencing of this TCR beta chain was carried out in a study of blood T cells in healthy people across ages. Study findings and constraints: Leaving the PBMCs unsorted stopped any conclusive comparison of naive versus antigen-experienced cells. It was held that diversity estimates obtained from one million T cells represented underestimates. A roughly linear fall in TCR beta diversity per million T cells was seen with increasing age.

This clonotype has a handful of counts. Its antigen is unidentified. A second PCR of about 6 to 11 cycles used a sample-barcoded 5' primer and a J-beta primer mix. TCRdb processed the 5' RACE reads anew with MiXCR; each CDR3 protein has one entry. The sample holds hundreds of thousands of distinct CDR3 sequences, about 52% seen once. The CDR3 totals 15 residues. The V end was cut by 4 bases, the J end by 4 bases, with 15 bases between. From germline, CDR1 is MNHEY and CDR2 SVGEGT. This sequence originates from a woman aged 55-69 years in good health. The sample taken for sequencing was blood. The chain joins TRBV6-2 or TRBV6-3 to TRBJ2-3; no clear D gene. The CDR3 nucleotides are TGTGCCAGCAGTTTCCGAGATACGTTTGCAGATACGCAGTATTTT. Translation gives CASSFRDTFADTQYF.